The clone carrying this T cell receptor beta chain was seen more than once but under ten times. Its matching antigen is unknown. V was cut by 6 bases and J by 2 bases, with 13 bases left in between. Germline V gene data show CDR1 as SGHTA and CDR2 as FQGNSA. This CDR3 is 14 amino acids long. These data originate in a study of early stage breast cancer tumors. Study background: Roughly 10-fold was the mean read coverage per sample. Regarding the study as a whole: Compared with adjacent normal breast, tumors showed about 2.3-fold denser, more clonal T cells.

Each sample had two DNA replicates, 0.5 to 0.65 ug blood or around 1.5 ug tissue. The repertoire was sequenced with immunoSEQ multiplex PCR; TCRdb's copy has only in-frame clones and lacks some. The data hold tens of thousands of clones, with approximately 72% observed a single time. Sequencing was done on a sample of blood. This TCR came from a person aged 45 to 59 with breast cancer. The chain combines TRBV7-2 with TRBJ1-2; no clear D. The CDR3 sequence: CASSLQNTNYGYTF. The DNA of the CDR3 is TGTGCCAGCAGTTTACAGAATACCAACTATGGCTACACCTTC.